This entry features one T cell receptor beta chain sequence. In the same sample, other DNA sequences code for this CDR3. This entry belongs to a study of blood T cell repertoires in COVID-19. Profiled with immunoSEQ multiplex PCR; TCRdb holds only in-frame clones, not every one. This sample has about 250,000 clones, with 65% to 90% found just once. The receptor's source is a woman at least 80 years old with active or convalescent COVID-19. The sample consisted of peripheral blood.

This CDR3 is CASSLGTVTDTQYF. The CDR3 DNA follows: TGCGCCAGCAGCCTCGGGACAGTCACAGATACGCAGTATTTT. The chain has TRBV5-1 and TRBJ2-3, with 7 bases identical to TRBD1. Germline lookup yields CDR1 SGHRS and CDR2 YFSETQ. The CDR3 totals 14 residues. With 4 bases clipped from V and 2 bases from J, the junction kept 4 bases outside the gene matches.